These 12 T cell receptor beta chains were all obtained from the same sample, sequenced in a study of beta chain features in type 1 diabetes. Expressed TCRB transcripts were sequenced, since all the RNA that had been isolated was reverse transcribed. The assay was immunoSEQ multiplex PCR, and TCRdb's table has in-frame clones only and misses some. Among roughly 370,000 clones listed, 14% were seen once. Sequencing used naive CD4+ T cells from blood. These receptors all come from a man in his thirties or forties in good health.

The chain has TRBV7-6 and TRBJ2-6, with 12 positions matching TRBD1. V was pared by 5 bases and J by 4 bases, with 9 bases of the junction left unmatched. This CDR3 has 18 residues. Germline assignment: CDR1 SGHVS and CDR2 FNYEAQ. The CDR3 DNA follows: TGTGCCAGCAGCCGGGCCGGGACAGGGGGCGCAGGGGCCAACGTCCTGACTTTC. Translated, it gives CASSRAGTGGAGANVLTF.

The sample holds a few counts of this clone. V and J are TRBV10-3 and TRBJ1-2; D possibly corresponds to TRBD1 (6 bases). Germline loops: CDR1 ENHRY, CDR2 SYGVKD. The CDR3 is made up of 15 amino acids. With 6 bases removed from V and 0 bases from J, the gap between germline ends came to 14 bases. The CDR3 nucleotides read TGTGCCATCAGGAGGGGGACAAGTCCTAACTATGGCTACACCTTC. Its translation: CAIRRGTSPNYGYTF.

The CDR3 sequence: CASILGGKGQPQHF. In nucleotides, the CDR3 is TGTGCCAGCATCCTGGGAGGGAAGGGTCAGCCCCAGCATTTT. The V and J genes are TRBV10-3 and TRBJ1-5; D gene ambiguous. The CDR3 loop spans 14 amino acids. Deletions cut 10 bases from V and 6 bases from J, with 19 bases between. Germline V gene sequence: CDR1 ENHRY, CDR2 SYGVKD.

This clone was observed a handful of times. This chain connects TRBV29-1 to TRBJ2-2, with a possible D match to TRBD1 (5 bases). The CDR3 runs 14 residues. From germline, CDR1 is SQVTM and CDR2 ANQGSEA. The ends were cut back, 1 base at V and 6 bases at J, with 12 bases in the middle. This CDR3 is CSVEGGAGPGELFF. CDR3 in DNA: TGCAGCGTTGAAGGTGGGGCTGGGCCCGGGGAGCTGTTTTTT.

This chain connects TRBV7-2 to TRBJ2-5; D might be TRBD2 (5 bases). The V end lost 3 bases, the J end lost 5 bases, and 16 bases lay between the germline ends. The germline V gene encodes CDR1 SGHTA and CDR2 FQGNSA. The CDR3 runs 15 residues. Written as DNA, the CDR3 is TGTGCCAGCAGCTTGATTACAGCGGTTGGGGAGACCCAGTACTTC. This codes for CASSLITAVGETQYF.

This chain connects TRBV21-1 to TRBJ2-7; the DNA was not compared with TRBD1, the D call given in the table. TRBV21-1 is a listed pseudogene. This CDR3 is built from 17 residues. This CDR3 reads CASSRGPRDRTFDEQYV. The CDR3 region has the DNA TGTGCCAGCAGCCGAGGGCCAAGGGACAGGACATTCGACGAGCAGTACGTC.

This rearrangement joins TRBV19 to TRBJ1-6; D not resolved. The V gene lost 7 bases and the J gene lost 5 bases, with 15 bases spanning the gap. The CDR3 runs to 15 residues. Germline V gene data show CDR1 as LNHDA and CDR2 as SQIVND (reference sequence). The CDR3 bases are TGTGCCAGTACCATCGGTGGTTCTGATAATTCACCCCTCCACTTT. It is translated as CASTIGGSDNSPLHF. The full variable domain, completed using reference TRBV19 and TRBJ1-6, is DGGITQSPKYLFRKEGQNVTLSCEQNLNHDAMYWYRQDPGQGLRLIYYSQIVNDFQKGDIAEGYSVSREKKESFPLTVTSAQKNPTAFYLCASTIGGSDNSPLHFGNGTRLTVT.

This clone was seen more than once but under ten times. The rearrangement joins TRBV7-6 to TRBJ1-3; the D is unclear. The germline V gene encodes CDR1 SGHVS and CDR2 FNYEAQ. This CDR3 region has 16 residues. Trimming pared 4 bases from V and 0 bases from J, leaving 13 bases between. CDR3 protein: CASSSPLRNSGNTIYF. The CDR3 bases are TGTGCCAGCAGCTCACCTCTTCGGAACTCTGGAAACACCATATATTTT.

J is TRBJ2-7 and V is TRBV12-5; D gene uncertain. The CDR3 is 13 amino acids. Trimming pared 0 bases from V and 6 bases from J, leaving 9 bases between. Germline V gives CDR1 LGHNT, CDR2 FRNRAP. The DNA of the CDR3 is TGTGCTAGTGGTTTGGTTACGGAGTTCGAGCAGTACTTC. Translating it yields CASGLVTEFEQYF.

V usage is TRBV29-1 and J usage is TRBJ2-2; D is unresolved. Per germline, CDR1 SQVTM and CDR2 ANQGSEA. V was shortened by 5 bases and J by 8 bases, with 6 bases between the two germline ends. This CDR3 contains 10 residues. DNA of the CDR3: TGCAGCGTTTGGGCTGGGGAGCTGTTTTTT. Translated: CSVWAGELFF.

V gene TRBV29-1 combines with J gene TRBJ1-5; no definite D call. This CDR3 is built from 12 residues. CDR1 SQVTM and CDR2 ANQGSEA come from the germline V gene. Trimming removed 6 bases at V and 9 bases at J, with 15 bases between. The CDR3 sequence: CSVGFLKLPQHF. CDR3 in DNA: TGCAGCGTGGGGTTTTTAAAGTTGCCCCAGCATTTT.

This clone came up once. The CDR3 protein is CASSRAGGVETQYF. CDR3 nucleotides: TGCGCCAGCAGCCGAGCGGGAGGGGTAGAGACCCAGTACTTC. The genes are TRBV5-1 and TRBJ2-5, with TRBD2 matching 10 bases. The CDR3 consists of 14 residues. J gave up 4 bases and V 4 bases, and 4 bases lay outside the gene matches. Germline CDR1 is SGHRS and CDR2 is YFSETQ. Based on the CDR3 plus reference TRBV5-1 and TRBJ2-5, the full variable domain is KAGVTQTPRYLIKTRGQQVTLSCSPISGHRSVSWYQQTPGQGLQFLFEYFSETQRNKGNFPGRFSGRQFSNSRSEMNVSTLELGDSALYLCASSRAGGVETQYFGPGTRLLVL.